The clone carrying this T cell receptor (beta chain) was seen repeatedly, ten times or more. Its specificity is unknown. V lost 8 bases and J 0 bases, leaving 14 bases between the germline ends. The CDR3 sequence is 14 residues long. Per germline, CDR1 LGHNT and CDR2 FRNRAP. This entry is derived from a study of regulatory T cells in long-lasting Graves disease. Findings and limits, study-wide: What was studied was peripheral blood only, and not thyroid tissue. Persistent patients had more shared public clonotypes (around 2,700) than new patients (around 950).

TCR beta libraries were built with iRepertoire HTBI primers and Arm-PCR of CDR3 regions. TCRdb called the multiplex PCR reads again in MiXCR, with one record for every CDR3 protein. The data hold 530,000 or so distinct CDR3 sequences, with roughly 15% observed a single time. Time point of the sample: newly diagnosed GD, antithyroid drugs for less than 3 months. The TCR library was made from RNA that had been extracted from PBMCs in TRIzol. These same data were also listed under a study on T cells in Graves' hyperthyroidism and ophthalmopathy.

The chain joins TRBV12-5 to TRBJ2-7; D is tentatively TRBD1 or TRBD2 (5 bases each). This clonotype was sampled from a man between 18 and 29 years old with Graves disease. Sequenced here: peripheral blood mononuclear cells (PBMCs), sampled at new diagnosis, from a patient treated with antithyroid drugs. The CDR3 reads CASLLTGGSYEQYF. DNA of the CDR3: TGTGCTAGTCTGCTCACAGGAGGCTCCTACGAGCAGTACTTC.